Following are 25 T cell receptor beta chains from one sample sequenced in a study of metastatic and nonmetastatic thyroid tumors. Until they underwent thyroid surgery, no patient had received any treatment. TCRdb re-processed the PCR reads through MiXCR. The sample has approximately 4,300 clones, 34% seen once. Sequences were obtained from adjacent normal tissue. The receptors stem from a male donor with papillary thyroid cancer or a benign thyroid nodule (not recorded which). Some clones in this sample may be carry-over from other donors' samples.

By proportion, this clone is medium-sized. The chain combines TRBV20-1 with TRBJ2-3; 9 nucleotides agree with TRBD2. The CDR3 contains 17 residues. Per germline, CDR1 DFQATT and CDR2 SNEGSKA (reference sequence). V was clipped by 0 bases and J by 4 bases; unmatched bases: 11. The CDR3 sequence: CSARDLLAGWDADTQYF. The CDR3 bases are TGCAGTGCTAGAGATCTTCTAGCGGGGTGGGACGCAGATACGCAGTATTTT.

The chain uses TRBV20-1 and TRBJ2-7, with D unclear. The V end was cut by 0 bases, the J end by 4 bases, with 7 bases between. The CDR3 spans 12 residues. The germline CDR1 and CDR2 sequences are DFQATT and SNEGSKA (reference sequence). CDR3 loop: CSARDAVYEQYF. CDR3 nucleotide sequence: TGCAGTGCTAGAGATGCAGTTTACGAGCAGTACTTC.

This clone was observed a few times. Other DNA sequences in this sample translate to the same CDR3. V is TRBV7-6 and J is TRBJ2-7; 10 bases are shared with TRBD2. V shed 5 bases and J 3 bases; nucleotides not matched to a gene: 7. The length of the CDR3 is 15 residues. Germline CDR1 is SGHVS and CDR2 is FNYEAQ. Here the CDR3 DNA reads TGTGCCAGCAGCCTAAGCGGGGGGGGCCTCTACGAGCAGTACTTC. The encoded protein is CASSLSGGGLYEQYF. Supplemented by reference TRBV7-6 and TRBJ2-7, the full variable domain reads GAGVSQSPRYKVTKRGQDVALRCDPISGHVSLYWYRQALGQGPEFLTYFNYEAQQDKSGLPNDRFSAERPEGSISTLTIQRTEQRDSAMYRCASSLSGGGLYEQYFGPGTRLTVT.

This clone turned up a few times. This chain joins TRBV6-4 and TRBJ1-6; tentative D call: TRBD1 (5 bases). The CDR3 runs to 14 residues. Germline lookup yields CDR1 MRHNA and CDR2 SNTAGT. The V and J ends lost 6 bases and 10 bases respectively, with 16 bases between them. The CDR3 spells CASSPDGGSSPLHF. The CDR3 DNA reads TGTGCCAGCAGCCCCGATGGGGGGAGCTCACCCCTCCACTTT.

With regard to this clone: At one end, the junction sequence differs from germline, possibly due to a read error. The CDR3 sequence is CARSLVYPGGYNEQSF. CDR3 sequence (DNA): TGCGCCAGAAGCTTGGTTTATCCGGGAGGTTACAATGAGCAGTCCTTC. The chain joins TRBV5-1 to TRBJ2-1; 7 bases line up with TRBD2. Germline loops: CDR1 SGHRS, CDR2 YFSETQ. The CDR3 runs 16 residues. The variable domain in full, completed from reference TRBV5-1 and TRBJ2-1, reads KAGVTQTPRYLIKTRGQQVTLSCSPISGHRSVSWYQQTPGQGLQFLFEYFSETQRNKGNFPGRFSGRQFSNSRSEMNVSTLELGDSALYLCARSLVYPGGYNEQSFGPGTRLTVL.

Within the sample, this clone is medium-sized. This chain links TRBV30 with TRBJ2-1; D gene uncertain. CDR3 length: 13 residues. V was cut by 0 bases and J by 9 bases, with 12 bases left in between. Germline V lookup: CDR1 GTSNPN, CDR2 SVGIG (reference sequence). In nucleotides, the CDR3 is TGTGCCTGGAGTGTAGTACTTGTTGGTGAGCAGTTCTTC. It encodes CAWSVVLVGEQFF.

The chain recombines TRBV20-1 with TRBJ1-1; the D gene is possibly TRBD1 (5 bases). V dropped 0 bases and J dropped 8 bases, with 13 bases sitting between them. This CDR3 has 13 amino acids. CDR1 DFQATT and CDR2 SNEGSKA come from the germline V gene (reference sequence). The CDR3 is CSARDLGEGEAFF. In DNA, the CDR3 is TGCAGTGCTAGAGATCTCGGAGAGGGGGAAGCTTTCTTT.

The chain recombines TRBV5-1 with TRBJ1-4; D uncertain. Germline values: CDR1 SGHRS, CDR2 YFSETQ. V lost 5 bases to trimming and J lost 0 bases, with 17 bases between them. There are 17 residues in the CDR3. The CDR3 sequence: CASRRTGGLATNEKLFF. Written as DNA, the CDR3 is TGCGCCAGCAGGCGGACGGGCGGACTTGCAACTAATGAAAAACTGTTTTTT.

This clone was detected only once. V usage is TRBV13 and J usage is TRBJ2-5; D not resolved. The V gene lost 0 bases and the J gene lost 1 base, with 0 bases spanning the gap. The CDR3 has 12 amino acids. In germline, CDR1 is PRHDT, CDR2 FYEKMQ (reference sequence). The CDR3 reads CASSLGQETQYF. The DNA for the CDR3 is TGTGCCAGCAGCTTAGGCCAAGAGACCCAGTACTTC.

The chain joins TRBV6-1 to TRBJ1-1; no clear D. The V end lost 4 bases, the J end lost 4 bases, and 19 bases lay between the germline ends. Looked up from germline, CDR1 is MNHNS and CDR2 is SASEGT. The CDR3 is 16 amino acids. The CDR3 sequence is CASSVSRPGRVTEAFF. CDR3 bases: TGTGCCAGCAGTGTATCACGGCCGGGGAGGGTCACTGAAGCTTTCTTT.

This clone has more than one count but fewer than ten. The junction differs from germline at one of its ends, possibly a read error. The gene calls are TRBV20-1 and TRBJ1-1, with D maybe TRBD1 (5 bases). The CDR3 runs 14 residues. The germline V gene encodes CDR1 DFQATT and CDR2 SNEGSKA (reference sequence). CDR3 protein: CSAREGGMNTEAFF. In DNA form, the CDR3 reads TGCAGTGCTAGAGAGGGGGGGATGAATACTGAAGCTTTCTTT.

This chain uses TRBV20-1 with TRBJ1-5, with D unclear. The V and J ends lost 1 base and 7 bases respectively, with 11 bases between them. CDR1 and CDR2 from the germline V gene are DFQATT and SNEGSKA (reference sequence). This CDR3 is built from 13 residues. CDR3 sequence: CSARAVGNQPQHF. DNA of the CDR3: TGCAGTGCTAGAGCGGTCGGGAACCAGCCCCAGCATTTT.

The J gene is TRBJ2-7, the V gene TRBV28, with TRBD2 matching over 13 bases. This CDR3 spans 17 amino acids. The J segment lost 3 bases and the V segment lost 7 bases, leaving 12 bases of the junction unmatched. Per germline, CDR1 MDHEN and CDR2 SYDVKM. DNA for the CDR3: TGTGCCAGCATTCAACTCTATGGGACTAGCGGGATCTACGAGCAGTACTTC. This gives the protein CASIQLYGTSGIYEQYF.

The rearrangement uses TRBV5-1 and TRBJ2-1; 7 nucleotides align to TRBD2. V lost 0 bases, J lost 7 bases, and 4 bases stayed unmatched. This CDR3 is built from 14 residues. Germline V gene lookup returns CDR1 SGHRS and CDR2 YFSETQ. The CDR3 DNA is TGCGCCAGCAGCTTGGGTACTAGCGCTAATGAGCAGTTCTTC. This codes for CASSLGTSANEQFF.

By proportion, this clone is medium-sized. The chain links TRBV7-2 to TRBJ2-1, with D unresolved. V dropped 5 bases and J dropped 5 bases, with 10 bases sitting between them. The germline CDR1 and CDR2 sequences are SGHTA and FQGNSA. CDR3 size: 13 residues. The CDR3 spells CASSPYLHNEQFF. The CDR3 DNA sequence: TGTGCCAGCAGCCCATACCTTCACAATGAGCAGTTCTTC.

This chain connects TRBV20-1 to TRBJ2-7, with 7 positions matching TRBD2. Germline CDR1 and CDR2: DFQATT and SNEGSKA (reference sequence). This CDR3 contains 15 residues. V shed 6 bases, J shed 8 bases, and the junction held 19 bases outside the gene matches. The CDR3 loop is CSAIKPMAGVAQQYF. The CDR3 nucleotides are TGCAGTGCCATAAAGCCCATGGCGGGAGTCGCACAGCAGTACTTC.

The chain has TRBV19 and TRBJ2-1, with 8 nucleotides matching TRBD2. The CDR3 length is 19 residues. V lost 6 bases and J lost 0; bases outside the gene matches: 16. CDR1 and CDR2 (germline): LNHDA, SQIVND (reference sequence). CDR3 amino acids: CASRDGRTSLGSSYNEQFF. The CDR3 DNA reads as TGTGCCAGTAGGGATGGGAGGACTAGCTTGGGTAGCTCCTACAATGAGCAGTTCTTC.

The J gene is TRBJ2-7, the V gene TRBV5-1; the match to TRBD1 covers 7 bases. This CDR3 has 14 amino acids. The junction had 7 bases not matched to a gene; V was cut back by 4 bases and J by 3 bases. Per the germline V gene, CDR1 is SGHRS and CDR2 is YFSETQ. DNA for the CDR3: TGCGCCAGCAGCCTCACAGGGGCCTACTACGAGCAGTACTTC. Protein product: CASSLTGAYYEQYF.

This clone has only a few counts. The DNA for the CDR3 is TGTGCCAGTAGTGTCGGGGCTGGGATGAACACTGAAGCTTTCTTT. Translating it yields CASSVGAGMNTEAFF. This chain joins TRBV19 and TRBJ1-1; D might be TRBD1 (5 bases). Per germline, CDR1 LNHDA and CDR2 SQIVND (reference sequence). Trimming took off 5 bases at V and 0 bases at J, with 13 bases between the two ends. The CDR3 has 15 residues.

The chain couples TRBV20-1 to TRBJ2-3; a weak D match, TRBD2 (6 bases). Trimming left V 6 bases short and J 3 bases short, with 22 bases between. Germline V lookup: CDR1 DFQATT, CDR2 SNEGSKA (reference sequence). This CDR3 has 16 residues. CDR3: CSAVFGSGWETDTQYF. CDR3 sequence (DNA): TGCAGTGCCGTCTTTGGGAGCGGGTGGGAGACAGATACGCAGTATTTT.

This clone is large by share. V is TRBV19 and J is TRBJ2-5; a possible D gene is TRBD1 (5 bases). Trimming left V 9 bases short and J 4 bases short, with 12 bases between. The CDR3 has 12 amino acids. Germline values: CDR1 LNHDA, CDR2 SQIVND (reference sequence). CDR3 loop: CASADSRETQYF. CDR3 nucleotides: TGTGCCAGCGCCGACAGCCGAGAGACCCAGTACTTC.

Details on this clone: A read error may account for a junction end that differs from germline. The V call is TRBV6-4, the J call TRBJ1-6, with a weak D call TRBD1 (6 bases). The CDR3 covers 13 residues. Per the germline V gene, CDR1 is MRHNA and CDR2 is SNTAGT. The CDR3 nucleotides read TGTGACATCAGCCGGGACACTAATTCACCCCTCCTCTTT. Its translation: CDISRDTNSPLLF.

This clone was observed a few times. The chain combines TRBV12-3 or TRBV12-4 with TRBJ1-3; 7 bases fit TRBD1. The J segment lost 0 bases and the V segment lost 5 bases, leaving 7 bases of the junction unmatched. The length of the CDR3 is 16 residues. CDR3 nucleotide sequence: TGTGCCAGCAGTACGACAGGGTGTCCCTCTGGAAACACCATATATTTT. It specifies CASSTTGCPSGNTIYF.

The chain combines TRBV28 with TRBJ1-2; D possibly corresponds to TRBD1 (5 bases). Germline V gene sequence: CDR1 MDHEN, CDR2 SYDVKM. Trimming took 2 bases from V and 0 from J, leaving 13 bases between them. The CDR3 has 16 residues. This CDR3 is CASSLLQGGPNYGYTF. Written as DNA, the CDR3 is TGTGCCAGCAGTTTACTCCAGGGAGGTCCTAACTATGGCTACACCTTC.

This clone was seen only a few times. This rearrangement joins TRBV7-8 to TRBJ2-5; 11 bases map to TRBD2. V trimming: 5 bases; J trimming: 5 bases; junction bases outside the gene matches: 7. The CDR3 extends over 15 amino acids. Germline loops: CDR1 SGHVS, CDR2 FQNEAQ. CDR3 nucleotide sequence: TGTGCCAGCAGCCCGTGGACTAGCGGGCGGGAGACCCAGTACTTC. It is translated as CASSPWTSGRETQYF. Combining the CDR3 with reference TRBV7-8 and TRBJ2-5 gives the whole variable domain GAGVSQSPRYKVAKRGQDVALRCDPISGHVSLFWYQQALGQGPEFLTYFQNEAQLDKSGLPSDRFFAERPEGSVSTLKIQRTQQEDSAVYLCASSPWTSGRETQYFGPGTRLLVL.